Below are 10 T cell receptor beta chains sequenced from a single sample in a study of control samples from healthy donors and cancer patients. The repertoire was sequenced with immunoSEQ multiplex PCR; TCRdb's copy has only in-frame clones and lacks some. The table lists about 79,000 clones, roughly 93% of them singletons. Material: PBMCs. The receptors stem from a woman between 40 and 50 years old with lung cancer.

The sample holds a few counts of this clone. The CDR3 DNA reads as TGTGCCACCAGCAGGACAGGGGATCTCTACGAGCAGTACTTC. Amino acid sequence: CATSRTGDLYEQYF. This chain connects TRBV15 to TRBJ2-7; 8 bases match TRBD1. V trimming: 3 bases; J trimming: 3 bases; junction bases outside the gene matches: 4. The CDR3 is 14 residues long. Germline lookup yields CDR1 LNHNV and CDR2 YYDKDF (reference sequence).

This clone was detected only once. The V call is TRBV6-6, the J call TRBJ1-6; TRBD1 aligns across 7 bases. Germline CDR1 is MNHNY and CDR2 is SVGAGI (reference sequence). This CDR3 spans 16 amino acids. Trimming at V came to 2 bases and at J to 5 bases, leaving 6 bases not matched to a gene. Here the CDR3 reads CASSYLRTGDNSPLHF. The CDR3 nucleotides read TGTGCCAGCAGTTACCTAAGGACAGGAGATAATTCACCCCTCCACTTT.

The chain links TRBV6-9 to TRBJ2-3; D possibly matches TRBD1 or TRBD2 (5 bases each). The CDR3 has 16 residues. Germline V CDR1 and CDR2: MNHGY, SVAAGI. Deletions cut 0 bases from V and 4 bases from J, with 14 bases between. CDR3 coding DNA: TGTGCCAGCAGTTATTCCGGGGCATGGTGGGCAGATACGCAGTATTTT. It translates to CASSYSGAWWADTQYF.

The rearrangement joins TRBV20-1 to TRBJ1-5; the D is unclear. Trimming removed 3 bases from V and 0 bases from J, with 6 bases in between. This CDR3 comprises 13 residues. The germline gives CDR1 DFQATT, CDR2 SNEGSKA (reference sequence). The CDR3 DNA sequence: TGCAGTGCTAGTTGGGATAGCAATCAGCCCCAGCATTTT. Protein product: CSASWDSNQPQHF.

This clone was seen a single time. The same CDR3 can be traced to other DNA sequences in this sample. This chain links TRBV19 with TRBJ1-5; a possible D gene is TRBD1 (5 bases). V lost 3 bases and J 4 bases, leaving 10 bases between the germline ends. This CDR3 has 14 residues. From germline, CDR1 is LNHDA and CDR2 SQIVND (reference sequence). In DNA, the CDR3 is TGTGCCAGTAGTATTTGGGGGGTAAATCAGCCCCAGCATTTT. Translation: CASSIWGVNQPQHF. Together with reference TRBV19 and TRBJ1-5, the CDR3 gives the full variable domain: DGGITQSPKYLFRKEGQNVTLSCEQNLNHDAMYWYRQDPGQGLRLIYYSQIVNDFQKGDIAEGYSVSREKKESFPLTVTSAQKNPTAFYLCASSIWGVNQPQHFGDGTRLSIL.

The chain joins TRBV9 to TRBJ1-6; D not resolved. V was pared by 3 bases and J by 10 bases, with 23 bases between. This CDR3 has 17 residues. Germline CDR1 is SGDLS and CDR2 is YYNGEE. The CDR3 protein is CASSAAGSWPEGSPLHF. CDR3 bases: TGTGCCAGCAGCGCGGCGGGGTCTTGGCCGGAGGGATCACCCCTCCACTTT.

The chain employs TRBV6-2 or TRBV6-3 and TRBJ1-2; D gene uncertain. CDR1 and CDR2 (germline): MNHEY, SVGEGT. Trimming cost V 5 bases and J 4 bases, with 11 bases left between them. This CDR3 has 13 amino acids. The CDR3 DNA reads TGTGCCAGCAGTGACGGACGGGTCTATGGCTACACCTTC. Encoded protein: CASSDGRVYGYTF.

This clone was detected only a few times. The chain's CDR3 is CASSYGTGNQPQHF. CDR3 sequence (DNA): TGTGCCAGCAGTTACGGGACGGGAAATCAGCCCCAGCATTTT. The chain carries TRBV6-6 and TRBJ1-5; tentative D call: TRBD1 (5 bases). Trimming took off 2 bases at V and 4 bases at J, with 9 bases between the two ends. CDR3 length: 14 amino acids. Germline CDR1 reads MNHNY; CDR2 reads SVGAGI (reference sequence).

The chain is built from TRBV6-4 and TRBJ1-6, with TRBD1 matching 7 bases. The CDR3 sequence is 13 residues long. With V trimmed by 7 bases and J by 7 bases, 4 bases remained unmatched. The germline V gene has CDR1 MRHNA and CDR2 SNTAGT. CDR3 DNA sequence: TGTGCCAGCACCGACAGGGCAAATTCACCCCTCCACTTT. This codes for CASTDRANSPLHF.

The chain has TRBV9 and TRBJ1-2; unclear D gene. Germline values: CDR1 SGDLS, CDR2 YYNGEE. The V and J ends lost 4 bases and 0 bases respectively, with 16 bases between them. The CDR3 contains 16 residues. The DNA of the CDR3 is TGTGCCAGCAGCAACCCCTTCGGAGGAACTAACTATGGCTACACCTTC. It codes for CASSNPFGGTNYGYTF.